What follows is one T cell receptor beta chain and its context. The sample has other DNA sequences that encode this CDR3 too. The germline CDR1 and CDR2 sequences are SGHRS and YFSETQ. The CDR3 loop spans 13 amino acids. V was clipped by 0 bases and J by 7 bases, with 8 bases between them. The data were taken from a study of shared clonotypes between healthy human individuals. CD45RO-negative, CCR7-selected cells formed the naive CD8 fraction, which excluded terminally differentiated effector memory CD45RA+ cells. TCRdb keeps only in-frame clones here, not all; method: immunoSEQ multiplex PCR. Of a few million clones in the sample, 90% to 95% were seen once.

The chain is built from TRBV5-1 and TRBJ1-5; D ambiguous. The sample taken for sequencing was naive CD8+ T cells from PBMCs. This clonotype was obtained from a man younger than 30 in good health. Some clones in this sample may be carry-over from other donors' samples. In nucleotides, the CDR3 is TGCGCCAGCAGCTTGGCGGCCGGGCAGCCCCAGCATTTT. Translating it yields CASSLAAGQPQHF.